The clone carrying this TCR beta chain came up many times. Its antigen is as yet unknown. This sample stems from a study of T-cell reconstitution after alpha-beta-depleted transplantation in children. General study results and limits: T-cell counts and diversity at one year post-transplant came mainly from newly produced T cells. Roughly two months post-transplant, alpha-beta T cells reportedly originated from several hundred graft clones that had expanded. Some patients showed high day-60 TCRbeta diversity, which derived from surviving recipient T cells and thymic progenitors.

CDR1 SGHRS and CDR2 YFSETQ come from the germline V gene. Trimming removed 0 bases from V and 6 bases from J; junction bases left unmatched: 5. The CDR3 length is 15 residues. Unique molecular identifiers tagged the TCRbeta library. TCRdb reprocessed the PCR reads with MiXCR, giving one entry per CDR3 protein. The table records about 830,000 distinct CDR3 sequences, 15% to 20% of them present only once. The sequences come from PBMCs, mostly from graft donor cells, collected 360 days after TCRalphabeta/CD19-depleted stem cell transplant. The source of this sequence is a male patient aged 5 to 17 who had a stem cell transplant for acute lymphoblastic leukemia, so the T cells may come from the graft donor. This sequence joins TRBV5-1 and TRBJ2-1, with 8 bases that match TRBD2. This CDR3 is CASSLVQAGANEQFF. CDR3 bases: TGCGCCAGCAGCTTGGTCCAAGCGGGAGCCAATGAGCAGTTCTTC.